The 29 T cell receptor beta chains listed next were all sequenced from one sample in a study of T cell responses to AZD1222 COVID-19 vaccine. Produced via immunoSEQ multiplex PCR; TCRdb's table is partial and in-frame only. The sample gives around 150,000 clones, about 93% of which show up once; 6% to 7.5% is in the top ten. The source was peripheral blood, collected 28 days after the second AZD1222 dose. Source of these receptors: an adult who received the AZD1222 COVID-19 vaccine.

This clone was recorded only once. The rearrangement uses TRBV27 and TRBJ1-1, with 8 bases fitting TRBD1. The CDR3 runs to 14 residues. The trim removed 3 bases at V and 5 bases at J, leaving 5 bases unmatched. Germline lookup yields CDR1 MNHEY and CDR2 SMNVEV (reference sequence). This chain's CDR3 is CASSFRQGRTEAFF. The CDR3, as DNA: TGTGCCAGCAGTTTCCGACAGGGGAGGACTGAAGCTTTCTTT.

The genes are TRBV5-6 and TRBJ1-2; D ambiguous. CDR1 is SGHDT and CDR2 is YYEEEE in the germline V gene. V was cut by 2 bases and J by 2 bases, with 10 bases left in between. The CDR3 has 14 residues. CDR3 sequence (DNA): TGTGCCAGCAGCTTTTTTGACATAAACTATGGCTACACCTTC. Translation: CASSFFDINYGYTF.

This rearrangement joins TRBV6-5 to TRBJ2-1, with D maybe TRBD2 (6 bases). CDR3 size: 14 residues. Trimming removed 0 bases at V and 5 bases at J, with 8 bases between. Germline V gene lookup returns CDR1 MNHEY and CDR2 SVGAGI. The DNA for the CDR3 is TGTGCCAGCAGTTACTCAGGCGGGAACAATGAGCAGTTCTTC. It encodes CASSYSGGNNEQFF.

The gene calls are TRBV19 and TRBJ2-1; 8 bases are a match to TRBD2. Germline V gives CDR1 LNHDA, CDR2 SQIVND (reference sequence). There are 15 residues in the CDR3. V lost 0 bases to trimming and J lost 2 bases; unmatched junction nucleotides: 0. The CDR3 DNA reads TGTGCCAGTAGTATAGACGGGGGGGCCTACAATGAGCAGTTCTTC. It is translated as CASSIDGGAYNEQFF.

The rearrangement joins TRBV5-4 to TRBJ2-5; 9 nucleotides agree with TRBD2. This CDR3 contains 15 residues. Germline loops: CDR1 SGHNT, CDR2 YYREEE (reference sequence). V lost 1 base, J lost 5 bases, and 6 bases stayed unmatched. CDR3 region: CASSLKTSGRETQYF. The CDR3 coding sequence is TGTGCCAGCAGCTTGAAGACTAGCGGACGGGAGACCCAGTACTTC. Looking up the rest from reference TRBV5-4 and TRBJ2-5 gives the full variable domain: ETGVTQSPTHLIKTRGQQVTLRCSSQSGHNTVSWYQQALGQGPQFIFQYYREEENGRGNFPPRFSGLQFPNYSSELNVNALELDDSALYLCASSLKTSGRETQYFGPGTRLLVL.

This chain uses TRBV25-1 with TRBJ2-2; the D is unclear. This CDR3 contains 13 residues. Germline V gives CDR1 MGHDK, CDR2 SYGVNS. V was shortened by 8 bases and J by 0 bases, with 7 bases between the two germline ends. CDR3 region: CASLEANTGELFF. The CDR3, as DNA: TGTGCCAGCCTTGAGGCGAACACCGGGGAGCTGTTTTTT.

The rearrangement links TRBV28 to TRBJ1-3; D possibly corresponds to TRBD1 (6 bases). Germline V gene sequence: CDR1 MDHEN, CDR2 SYDVKM. V lost 6 bases and J lost 0, with 18 bases in between. The CDR3 covers 17 residues. The CDR3 region is CASSPSGQIHSGNTIYF. CDR3 bases: TGTGCCAGCAGCCCAAGCGGACAGATTCACTCTGGAAACACCATATATTTT. Full variable domain (rest looked up from reference TRBV28 and TRBJ1-3): DVKVTQSSRYLVKRTGEKVFLECVQDMDHENMFWYRQDPGLGLRLIYFSYDVKMKEKGDIPEGYSVSREKKERFSLILESASTNQTSMYLCASSPSGQIHSGNTIYFGEGSWLTVV.

This chain joins TRBV11-3 and TRBJ2-1; TRBD1 matches at 9 bases. The V gene's germline CDR1 is SGHNT and CDR2 YENEEA. V dropped 5 bases and J dropped 3; count of bases not matched to a gene: 8. The CDR3 is made up of 16 amino acids. In DNA, the CDR3 is TGTGCCAGCAGCCCCCGTGGGACAGGGAACTACAATGAGCAGTTCTTC. The encoded protein is CASSPRGTGNYNEQFF.

V is TRBV5-1 and J is TRBJ1-2; D is unresolved. Germline CDR1 reads SGHRS; CDR2 reads YFSETQ. The CDR3 extends over 14 amino acids. V was trimmed by 1 base and J by 2 bases, leaving 9 bases between them. The CDR3 bases are TGCGCCAGCAGCTTGCAGGCATCAAACTATGGCTACACCTTC. Protein sequence: CASSLQASNYGYTF.

The genes are TRBV30 and TRBJ2-7; tentatively, D is TRBD1 or TRBD2 (5 bases each). CDR1 and CDR2 (germline): GTSNPN, SVGIG (reference sequence). The ends were cut back, 5 bases at V and 3 bases at J, with 11 bases in the middle. This CDR3 contains 12 residues. The CDR3 nucleotides read TGTGCCTGGGGTGAGGGGCTCTACGAGCAGTACTTC. This sequence encodes CAWGEGLYEQYF.

This clone has just a few counts. The V call is TRBV7-3, the J call TRBJ1-1; D is unresolved. The CDR3 length is 13 residues. V lost 1 base, J lost 4 bases, and 7 bases lay in between. Germline CDR1 and CDR2: SGHTA and FQGTGA. The CDR3 loop reads CASSLKSSTEAFF. CDR3 DNA: TGTGCCAGCAGCTTAAAGAGCAGCACTGAAGCTTTCTTT.

V usage is TRBV6-6 and J usage is TRBJ1-2, with 10 bases fitting TRBD1. CDR1 is MNHNY, CDR2 SVGAGI, per germline (reference sequence). The CDR3 has 14 residues. Unmatched junction bases numbered 5, after V lost 2 bases and J lost 8 bases. The CDR3 DNA is TGTGCCAGCAGTTACCGGGACAGGGGAGTAGGCTACACCTTC. It is translated as CASSYRDRGVGYTF.

The CDR3 loop reads CASSLEASGYQETQYF. CDR3 sequence (DNA): TGTGCCAGCAGCTTAGAGGCTAGCGGCTACCAAGAGACCCAGTACTTC. The chain combines TRBV7-9 with TRBJ2-5, with 7 bases aligning to TRBD2. The germline CDR1 and CDR2 sequences are SEHNR and FQNEAQ (reference sequence). The CDR3 is 16 residues long. Trimming at V came to 1 base and at J to 0 bases, leaving 5 bases not matched to a gene.

This chain links TRBV7-9 with TRBJ1-2; 8 positions match TRBD1. This CDR3 spans 14 amino acids. V was clipped by 7 bases and J by 8 bases; unmatched bases: 12. The V gene's germline CDR1 is SEHNR and CDR2 FQNEAQ (reference sequence). The CDR3 bases are TGTGCCAGCAACGCAAGACAGGGGCTTCGAGGCTACACCTTC. It codes for CASNARQGLRGYTF.

The gene calls are TRBV2 and TRBJ1-4; 7 bases are shared with TRBD1. Germline lookup yields CDR1 SNHLY and CDR2 FYNNEI. The CDR3 length is 15 residues. With V trimmed by 3 bases and J by 3 bases, 4 bases remained unmatched. CDR3 bases: TGTGCCAGCAGTGAGAGGGGGCAGCCTAATGAAAAACTGTTTTTT. Protein product: CASSERGQPNEKLFF. Looking up the rest from reference TRBV2 and TRBJ1-4 gives the full variable domain: EPEVTQTPSHQVTQMGQEVILRCVPISNHLYFYWYRQILGQKVEFLVSFYNNEISEKSEIFDDQFSVERPDGSNFTLKIRSTKLEDSAMYFCASSERGQPNEKLFFGSGTQLSVL.

V usage is TRBV4-2 and J usage is TRBJ2-7; D remains unclear. Germline CDR1 reads LGHNA; CDR2 reads YNFKEQ. Trimming shortened V by 1 base and J by 2 bases, and 18 bases separated the two germline ends. This CDR3 has 17 amino acids. The CDR3 sequence is CASSQGLSDLKAYEQYF. The CDR3 DNA reads TGTGCCAGCAGCCAAGGCCTCAGCGACTTAAAAGCCTACGAGCAGTACTTC.

The gene calls are TRBV5-6 and TRBJ2-3; 9 nucleotides align to TRBD1. Looked up from germline, CDR1 is SGHDT and CDR2 is YYEEEE. CDR3 length: 17 amino acids. The ends lost 3 bases at V and 1 base at J; junction bases unmatched: 9. CDR3 coding DNA: TGTGCCAGCAGCTCGATACAGGGGGCAGTCCGCACAGATACGCAGTATTTT. Translation: CASSSIQGAVRTDTQYF. Full variable domain (remainder filled in from reference TRBV5-6 and TRBJ2-3): DAGVTQSPTHLIKTRGQQVTLRCSPKSGHDTVSWYQQALGQGPQFIFQYYEEEERQRGNFPDRFSGHQFPNYSSELNVNALLLGDSALYLCASSSIQGAVRTDTQYFGPGTRLTVL.

Written as DNA, the CDR3 is TGTGCCAGCTCACAGAACAGGGAAGGCTATGGCTACACCTTC. This gives the protein CASSQNREGYGYTF. The chain is built from TRBV18 and TRBJ1-2; possibly TRBD1 for D (6 bases). The length of the CDR3 is 14 residues. The ends were cut back, 4 bases at V and 4 bases at J, with 13 bases in the middle. The germline CDR1 and CDR2 sequences are KGHSH and LQKENI.

The count of this clone is one. The rearrangement uses TRBV6-5 and TRBJ1-6; D unresolved. This CDR3 comprises 16 residues. Germline V gene sequence: CDR1 MNHEY, CDR2 SVGAGI. V was shortened by 0 bases and J by 7 bases, with 13 bases between the two germline ends. The CDR3 loop reads CASSYSGRARNSPLHF. In DNA, the CDR3 is TGTGCCAGCAGTTACTCGGGTAGGGCTCGGAATTCACCCCTCCACTTT.

This rearrangement joins TRBV18 to TRBJ2-2; the D is unclear. The CDR3 is 15 residues long. The germline V and J ends were trimmed by 4 bases and 8 bases, with 17 bases remaining between them. Per germline, CDR1 KGHSH and CDR2 LQKENI. CDR3 bases: TGTGCCAGCTCACTCCATGACGGATTAACGGGGGAGCTGTTTTTT. Amino acid sequence: CASSLHDGLTGELFF.

This clone was seen just once. The chain combines TRBV6-5 with TRBJ1-1; the D is unclear. CDR1 is MNHEY and CDR2 is SVGAGI in the germline V gene. V was cut by 7 bases and J by 3 bases, with 12 bases left in between. This CDR3 region has 13 residues. DNA for the CDR3: TGTGCCAGCAACCTTAACGGTTACACTGAAGCTTTCTTT. It translates to CASNLNGYTEAFF.

The rearrangement joins TRBV20-1 to TRBJ1-5; tentative D call: TRBD1 (5 bases). The CDR3 is 15 residues long. V gave up 3 bases and J gave up 4 bases, with 16 bases separating them. Germline assignment: CDR1 DFQATT and CDR2 SNEGSKA (reference sequence). The CDR3 DNA sequence: TGCAGTGCTAGTGTGGGGACCCCGCTAAATCAGCCCCAGCATTTT. Its translation: CSASVGTPLNQPQHF.

The rearrangement joins TRBV3-1 (or the pseudogene TRBV3-2) to TRBJ2-1, with 12 bases matching TRBD1. The junction had 7 bases not matched to a gene; V was cut back by 2 bases and J by 8 bases. In germline, CDR1 is LGHDT, CDR2 YNNKEL (reference sequence). CDR3 length equals 16 residues. CDR3 amino acids: CASSQKPGQGADEQFF. CDR3 nucleotide sequence: TGTGCCAGCAGCCAAAAACCGGGACAGGGGGCCGATGAGCAGTTCTTC.

The chain joins TRBV18 to TRBJ1-4; 7 nucleotides line up with TRBD1. The CDR3 extends over 15 amino acids. V trimming: 6 bases; J trimming: 4 bases; junction bases outside the gene matches: 8. Germline V lookup: CDR1 KGHSH, CDR2 LQKENI. CDR3 amino acids: CASSPDRANNEKLFF. The CDR3 DNA reads TGTGCCAGCTCGCCCGACAGGGCCAATAATGAAAAACTGTTTTTT.

The rearrangement joins TRBV5-4 to TRBJ2-3; possibly TRBD2 for D (6 bases). There are 14 residues in the CDR3. The germline V and J ends were trimmed by 0 bases and 4 bases, with 9 bases remaining between them. Germline V gives CDR1 SGHNT, CDR2 YYREEE (reference sequence). The CDR3 sequence is CASSLGGGADTQYF. In nucleotides, the CDR3 is TGTGCCAGCAGCTTGGGGGGCGGGGCAGATACGCAGTATTTT. The whole variable domain, remainder taken from reference TRBV5-4 and TRBJ2-3, is ETGVTQSPTHLIKTRGQQVTLRCSSQSGHNTVSWYQQALGQGPQFIFQYYREEENGRGNFPPRFSGLQFPNYSSELNVNALELDDSALYLCASSLGGGADTQYFGPGTRLTVL.

The chain carries TRBV13 and TRBJ2-7; D uncertain. The length of the CDR3 is 16 residues. Trimming removed 0 bases from V and 3 bases from J, with 15 bases in between. Germline V gives CDR1 PRHDT, CDR2 FYEKMQ (reference sequence). CDR3 sequence reads: CASSLGQRTTVYEQYF. CDR3 DNA: TGTGCCAGCAGCTTAGGACAGCGAACCACCGTCTACGAGCAGTACTTC.

The gene calls are TRBV15 and TRBJ1-2; D perhaps matches TRBD1 (6 bases). In germline, CDR1 is LNHNV, CDR2 YYDKDF (reference sequence). The CDR3 consists of 13 residues. V was pared by 0 bases and J by 12 bases, with 14 bases between. This CDR3 is CATSRDYAGANTF. CDR3 nucleotides: TGTGCCACCAGCAGAGATTACGCAGGGGCCAACACCTTC.

This chain links TRBV9 with TRBJ1-6; 8 bases align to TRBD1. The CDR3 has 17 amino acids. The germline V gene has CDR1 SGDLS and CDR2 YYNGEE. V was clipped by 3 bases and J by 9 bases; unmatched bases: 14. Here the CDR3 DNA reads TGTGCCAGCAGCGCGGCAAGTACCGGGACAGGTGGTTCACCCCTCCACTTT. Its translation: CASSAASTGTGGSPLHF.

The V gene is TRBV19, the J gene TRBJ1-1; possibly TRBD1 for D (5 bases). Germline loops: CDR1 LNHDA, CDR2 SQIVND (reference sequence). V was trimmed by 3 bases and J by 0 bases, leaving 5 bases between them. The CDR3 covers 13 residues. This CDR3 is CASSIRVNTEAFF. CDR3 DNA sequence: TGTGCCAGTAGTATCAGGGTGAACACTGAAGCTTTCTTT.